Given below is one T cell receptor (beta chain) in context. Germline V CDR1 and CDR2: SGDLS, YYNGEE. Trimming pared 6 bases from V and 2 bases from J, leaving 10 bases between. This CDR3 region has 13 residues. This entry is derived from a study of blood T cell repertoires in COVID-19. Across the whole study: Donors in the United States, Italy and Spain gave samples during acute or convalescent COVID-19. Sample material is recorded as cDNA or gDNA derived from T cells, B-cell-depleted T cells, or PBMCs.

In the authors' methods: Estimates of nucleated cell counts were drawn from the amplification of reference gene primers. Sequencing used immunoSEQ multiplex PCR; TCRdb keeps in-frame clones, though not all of them. V and J calls and clone size are given by that table; D and trimming were obtained from the DNA. The sample gives tens of thousands of clones, over 75% of which show up once; 7% to 8% is in the top ten. The receptor was derived from a man aged 65 to 79 with acute or convalescent COVID-19. Sequenced input: peripheral blood. The chain combines TRBV9 with TRBJ2-3, with a tentative D call TRBD2 (6 bases). DNA for the CDR3: TGTGCCAGCACCTTAGCGGACACAGATACGCAGTATTTT. Its translation is CASTLADTDTQYF.